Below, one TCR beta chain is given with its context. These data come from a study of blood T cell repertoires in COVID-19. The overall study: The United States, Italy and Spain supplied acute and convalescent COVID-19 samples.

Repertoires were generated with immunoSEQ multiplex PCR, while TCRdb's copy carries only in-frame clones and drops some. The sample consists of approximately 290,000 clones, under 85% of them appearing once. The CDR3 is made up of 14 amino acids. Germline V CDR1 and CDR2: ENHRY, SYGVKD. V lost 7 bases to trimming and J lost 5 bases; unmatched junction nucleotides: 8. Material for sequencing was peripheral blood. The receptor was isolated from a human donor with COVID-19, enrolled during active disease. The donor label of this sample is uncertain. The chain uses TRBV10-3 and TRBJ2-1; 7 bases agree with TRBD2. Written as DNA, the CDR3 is TGTGCCATCATGGACCTAGCGGAAAACAATGAGCAGTTCTTC. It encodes CAIMDLAENNEQFF.